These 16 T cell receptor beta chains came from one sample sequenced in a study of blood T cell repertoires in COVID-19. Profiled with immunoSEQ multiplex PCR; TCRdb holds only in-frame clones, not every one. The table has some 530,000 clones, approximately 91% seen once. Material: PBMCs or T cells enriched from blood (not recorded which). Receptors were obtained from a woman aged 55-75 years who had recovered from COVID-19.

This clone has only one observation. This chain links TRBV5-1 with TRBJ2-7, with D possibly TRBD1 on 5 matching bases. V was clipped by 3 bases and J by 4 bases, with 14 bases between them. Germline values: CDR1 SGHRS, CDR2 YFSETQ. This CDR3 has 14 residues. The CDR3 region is CASSSSGIGYEQYF. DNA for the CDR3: TGCGCCAGCAGCTCTTCAGGGATAGGGTACGAGCAGTACTTC.

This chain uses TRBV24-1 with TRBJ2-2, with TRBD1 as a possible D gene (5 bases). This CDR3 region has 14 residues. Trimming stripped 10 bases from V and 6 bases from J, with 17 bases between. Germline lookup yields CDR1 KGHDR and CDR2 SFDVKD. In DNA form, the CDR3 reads TGTGCCACTTCGGTGGCAGGGCTAGCCGGGGAGCTGTTTTTT. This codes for CATSVAGLAGELFF.

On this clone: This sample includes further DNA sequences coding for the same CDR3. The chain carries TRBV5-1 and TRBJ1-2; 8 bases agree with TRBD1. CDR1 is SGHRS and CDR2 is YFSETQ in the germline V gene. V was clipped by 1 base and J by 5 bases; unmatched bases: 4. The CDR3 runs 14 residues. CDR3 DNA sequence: TGCGCCAGCAGCTTGCAGGGGGCGGATTATGGCTACACCTTC. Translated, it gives CASSLQGADYGYTF.

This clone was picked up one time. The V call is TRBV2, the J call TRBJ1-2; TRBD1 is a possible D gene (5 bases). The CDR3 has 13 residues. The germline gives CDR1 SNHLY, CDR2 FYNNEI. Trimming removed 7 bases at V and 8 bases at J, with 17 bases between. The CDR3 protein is CASTLRGGRGYTF. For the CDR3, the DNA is TGTGCCAGCACCTTGCGGGGCGGCAGGGGCTACACCTTC.

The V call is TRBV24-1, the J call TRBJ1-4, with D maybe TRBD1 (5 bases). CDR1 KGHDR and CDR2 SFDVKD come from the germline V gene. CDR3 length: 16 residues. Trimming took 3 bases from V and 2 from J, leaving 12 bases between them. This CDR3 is CATSDLRAYTNEKLFF. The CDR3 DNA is TGTGCCACCAGTGATCTCAGGGCGTATACTAATGAAAAACTGTTTTTT.

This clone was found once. DNA for the CDR3: TGTGCCACCCTAAGGGCGACAGGACTTAACTATGGCTACACCTTC. Translation: CATLRATGLNYGYTF. The chain links TRBV6-6 to TRBJ1-2; a weak D match, TRBD1 (6 bases). CDR1 MNHNY and CDR2 SVGAGI come from the germline V gene (reference sequence). The CDR3 contains 15 residues. V was cut by 10 bases and J by 1 base, with 19 bases left in between.

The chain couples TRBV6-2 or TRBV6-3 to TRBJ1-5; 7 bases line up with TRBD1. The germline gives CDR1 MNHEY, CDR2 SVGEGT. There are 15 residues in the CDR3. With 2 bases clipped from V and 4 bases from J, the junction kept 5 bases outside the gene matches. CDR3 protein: CASSYRGQPNQPQHF. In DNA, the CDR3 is TGTGCCAGCAGTTACAGGGGACAGCCGAATCAGCCCCAGCATTTT.

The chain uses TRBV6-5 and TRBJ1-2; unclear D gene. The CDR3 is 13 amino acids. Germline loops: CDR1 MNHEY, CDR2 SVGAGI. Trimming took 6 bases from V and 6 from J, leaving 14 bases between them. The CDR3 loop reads CASRLSVYDGYTF. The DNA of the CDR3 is TGTGCCAGCAGGCTCTCGGTGTATGATGGCTACACCTTC.

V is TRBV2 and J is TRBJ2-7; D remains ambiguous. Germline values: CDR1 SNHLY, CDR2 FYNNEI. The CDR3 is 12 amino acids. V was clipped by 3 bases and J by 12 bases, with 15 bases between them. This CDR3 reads CASSDPMHSGYF. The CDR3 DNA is TGTGCCAGCAGTGACCCCATGCACTCCGGGTACTTC.

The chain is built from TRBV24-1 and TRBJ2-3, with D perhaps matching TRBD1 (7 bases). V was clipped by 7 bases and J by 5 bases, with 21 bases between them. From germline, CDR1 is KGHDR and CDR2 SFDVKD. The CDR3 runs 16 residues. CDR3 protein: CATSETTGAAGDTQYF. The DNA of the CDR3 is TGTGCCACCAGCGAGACCACAGGGGCAGCGGGAGATACGCAGTATTTT.

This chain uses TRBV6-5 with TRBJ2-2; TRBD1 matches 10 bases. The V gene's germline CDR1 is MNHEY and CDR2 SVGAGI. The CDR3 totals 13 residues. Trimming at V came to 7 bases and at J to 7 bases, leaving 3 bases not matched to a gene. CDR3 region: CASKGQGFGELFF. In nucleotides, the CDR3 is TGTGCCAGCAAGGGACAGGGGTTCGGGGAGCTGTTTTTT.

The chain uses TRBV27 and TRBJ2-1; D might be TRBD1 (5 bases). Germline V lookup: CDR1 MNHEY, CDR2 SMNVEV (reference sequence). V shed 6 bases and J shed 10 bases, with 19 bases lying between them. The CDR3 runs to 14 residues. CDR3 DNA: TGTGCCAGCAGCCGGACACCCCGCCGGGCGGAGCAGTTCTTC. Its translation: CASSRTPRRAEQFF.

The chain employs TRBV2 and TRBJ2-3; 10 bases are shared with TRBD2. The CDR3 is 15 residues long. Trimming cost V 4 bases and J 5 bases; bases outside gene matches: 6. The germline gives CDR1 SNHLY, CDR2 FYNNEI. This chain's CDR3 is CASSGLAGAGDTQYF. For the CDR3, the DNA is TGTGCCAGCAGTGGGCTAGCGGGGGCGGGAGATACGCAGTATTTT.

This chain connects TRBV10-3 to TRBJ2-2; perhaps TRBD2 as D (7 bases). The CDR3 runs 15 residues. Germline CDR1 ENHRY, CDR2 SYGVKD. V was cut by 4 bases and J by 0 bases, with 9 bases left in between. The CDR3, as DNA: TGTGCCATCAGTGGGGGGGGCGCGAACACCGGGGAGCTGTTTTTT. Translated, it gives CAISGGGANTGELFF.

The CDR3 bases are TGTGCCAGCAGCGCCCTAGCGGAATACACAGATACGCAGTATTTT. As protein: CASSALAEYTDTQYF. The rearrangement uses TRBV9 and TRBJ2-3, with TRBD2 identical over 7 bases. The CDR3 sequence is 15 residues long. The V segment lost 3 bases and the J segment 2 bases; nucleotides outside the gene matches: 6. The germline V gene has CDR1 SGDLS and CDR2 YYNGEE.

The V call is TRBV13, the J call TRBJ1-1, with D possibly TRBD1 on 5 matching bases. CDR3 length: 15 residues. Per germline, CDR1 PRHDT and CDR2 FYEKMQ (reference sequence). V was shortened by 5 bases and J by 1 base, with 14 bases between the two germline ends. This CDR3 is CASSLDQGRNTEAFF. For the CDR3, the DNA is TGTGCCAGCAGCCTTGACCAGGGCCGGAACACTGAAGCTTTCTTT.